The 3 T cell receptor beta chains listed next were all sequenced from one sample in a study of blood T cells in healthy people across ages. The use of a sample-barcoded 5' primer and a J-beta primer mix characterized a second PCR of roughly 6 to 11 cycles. MiXCR, run by TCRdb on the 5' RACE reads, gives a single entry per CDR3 protein. The data hold over a million distinct CDR3 sequences, with 40% to 55% observed a single time. Sequencing used blood. Source of these receptors: a woman in her sixties in good health.

In its sample, this clonotype was seen a few times. The V call is TRBV6-2 or TRBV6-3, the J call TRBJ2-4; D may correspond to TRBD1 or TRBD2 (5 bases each). TRBJ2-7 explains the end of the DNA better; the J call may be wrong. CDR1 MNHEY and CDR2 SVGEGT come from the germline V gene. The CDR3 length is 15 residues. The CDR3 bases are TGTGCCAGCAGTTACGTGTCAGGGAGAACCTACGAGCAGTACTTC. Its protein product is CASSYVSGRTYEQYF.

On this clonotype: Since a much larger clone is just one base distant, this may be a read error. The V gene is TRBV9, the J gene TRBJ2-1, with TRBD2 matching 10 bases. The CDR3 length is 14 residues. Germline CDR1 SGDLS, CDR2 YYNGEE. CDR3 in DNA: TGTGCCAGCAGCGTACGACTAGCGGGCAATGGGCAGTTCTTC. Its protein product is CASSVRLAGNGQFF.

V is TRBV5-1 and J is TRBJ2-3, with a possible D match to TRBD2 (6 bases). Trimming shortened V by 4 bases and J by 6 bases, and 18 bases separated the two germline ends. This CDR3 contains 15 residues. Germline V gene lookup returns CDR1 SGHRS and CDR2 YFSETQ. CDR3 DNA: TGCGCCAGCAGCACGGGACTCCAGGAAGCTGATACGCAGTATTTT. Translated, it gives CASSTGLQEADTQYF.